The T cell receptor (beta chain) under discussion was sequenced for a study of blood T cell repertoires in COVID-19. Study-wide context: Italy, Spain and the United States were the sources of the convalescent and acute COVID-19 samples. PBMCs, B-cell-depleted T cells, or T cells provided the cDNA or gDNA that made up the material.

The Seattle patients joined while their infection was active and were tracked longitudinally afterward. This clone was seen a single time. CDR1 is SNHLY, CDR2 FYNNEI, per germline. The CDR3 has 15 residues. Trimming stripped 6 bases from V and 6 bases from J, with 20 bases between. Measured with immunoSEQ multiplex PCR; TCRdb has only the in-frame clones, and not every one. Among approximately 93,000 clones listed, over 65% were seen once. The receptor's source is a man aged 65 to 85 with COVID-19, enrolled during active disease. The sequenced sample was peripheral blood. This sequence joins TRBV2 and TRBJ1-1; unclear D gene. The CDR3, as DNA: TGTGCCAGCAGGGCCGAGGGCCCACAACGGGCTGAAGCTTTCTTT. Its translation is CASRAEGPQRAEAFF.